The following is a T cell receptor beta chain sequence with its context. The antigen is unknown. The data were taken from a study of cytomegalovirus exposure and HLA in healthy donors. Study-wide results and limits: Based on reports, TCR beta sequences accurately predicted HLA-A and HLA-B alleles for most subjects.

Primers for the PCR totalled 60 Vbeta and 13 Jbeta. Measured with immunoSEQ multiplex PCR; TCRdb has only the in-frame clones, and not every one. The profile shows fewer than 110,000 clones, 82% of them singletons. V lost 3 bases and J lost 1, with 15 bases in between. Germline CDR1 KGHSH, CDR2 LQKENI. The length of the CDR3 is 16 residues. What was sequenced was PBMCs. This TCR was sampled from a man younger than 40 in good health and CMV-seropositive. The rearrangement joins TRBV18 to TRBJ2-5; D might be TRBD2 (5 bases). The CDR3 reads CASSPQDWLAQETQYF. In DNA, the CDR3 is TGTGCCAGCTCACCCCAGGACTGGCTAGCCCAAGAGACCCAGTACTTC.